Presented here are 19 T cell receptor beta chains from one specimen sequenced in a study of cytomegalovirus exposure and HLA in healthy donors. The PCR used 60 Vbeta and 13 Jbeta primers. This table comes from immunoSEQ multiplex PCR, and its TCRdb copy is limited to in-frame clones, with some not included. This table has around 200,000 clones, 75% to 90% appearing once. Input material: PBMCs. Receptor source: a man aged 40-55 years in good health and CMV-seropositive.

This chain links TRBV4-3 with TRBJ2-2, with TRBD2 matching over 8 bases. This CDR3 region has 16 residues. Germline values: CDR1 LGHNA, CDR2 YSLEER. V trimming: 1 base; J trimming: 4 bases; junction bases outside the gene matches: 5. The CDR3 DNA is TGCGCCAGCAGCCAAGGGGCGGGGGGCTCCACCGGGGAGCTGTTTTTT. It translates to CASSQGAGGSTGELFF.

CDR3 sequence: CAGGPAQGEKLFF. In DNA, the CDR3 is TGTGCCGGTGGGCCGGCTCAAGGTGAAAAACTGTTTTTT. This sequence joins TRBV19 and TRBJ1-4; the D is unclear. Germline CDR1 is LNHDA and CDR2 is SQIVND (reference sequence). This CDR3 is 13 amino acids long. Trimming took 11 bases from V and 7 from J, leaving 17 bases between them. The whole variable domain, remainder taken from reference TRBV19 and TRBJ1-4, is DGGITQSPKYLFRKEGQNVTLSCEQNLNHDAMYWYRQDPGQGLRLIYYSQIVNDFQKGDIAEGYSVSREKKESFPLTVTSAQKNPTAFYLCAGGPAQGEKLFFGSGTQLSVL.

CDR3 sequence (DNA): TGTGCCAGCAGCTTATCCTTCTCAGTAGCGCGGCGGAATGAGCAGTTCTTC. Its protein is CASSLSFSVARRNEQFF. The chain couples TRBV7-8 to TRBJ2-1; a weak D match, TRBD2 (5 bases). The CDR3 consists of 17 residues. The V gene's germline CDR1 is SGHVS and CDR2 FQNEAQ. With 2 bases removed from V and 7 bases from J, the gap between germline ends came to 21 bases.

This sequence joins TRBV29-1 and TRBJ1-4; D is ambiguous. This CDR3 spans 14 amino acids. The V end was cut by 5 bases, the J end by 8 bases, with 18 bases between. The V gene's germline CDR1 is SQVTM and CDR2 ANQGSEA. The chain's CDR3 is CSVFGPPPEEKLFF. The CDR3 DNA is TGCAGCGTTTTTGGGCCACCCCCAGAAGAAAAACTGTTTTTT. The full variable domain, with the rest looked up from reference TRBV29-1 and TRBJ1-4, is SAVISQKPSRDICQRGTSLTIQCQVDSQVTMMFWYRQQPGQSLTLIATANQGSEATYESGFVIDKFPISRPNLTFSTLTVSNMSPEDSSIYLCSVFGPPPEEKLFFGSGTQLSVL.

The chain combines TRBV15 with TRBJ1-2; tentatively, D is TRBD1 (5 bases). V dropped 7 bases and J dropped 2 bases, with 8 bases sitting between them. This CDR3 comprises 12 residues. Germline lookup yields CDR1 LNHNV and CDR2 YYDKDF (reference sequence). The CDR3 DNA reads TGTGCCACCAACGGGGGAAACTATGGCTACACCTTC. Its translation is CATNGGNYGYTF. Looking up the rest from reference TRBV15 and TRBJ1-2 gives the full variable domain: DAMVIQNPRYQVTQFGKPVTLSCSQTLNHNVMYWYQQKSSQAPKLLFHYYDKDFNNEADTPDNFQSRRPNTSFCFLDIRSPGLGDTAMYLCATNGGNYGYTFGSGTRLTVV.

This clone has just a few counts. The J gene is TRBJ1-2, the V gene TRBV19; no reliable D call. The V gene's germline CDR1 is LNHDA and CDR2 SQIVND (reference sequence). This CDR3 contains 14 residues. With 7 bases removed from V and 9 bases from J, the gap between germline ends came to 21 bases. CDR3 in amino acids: CASTTLGGAMSYTF. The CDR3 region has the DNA TGTGCCAGTACCACCTTAGGAGGCGCTATGAGCTACACCTTC.

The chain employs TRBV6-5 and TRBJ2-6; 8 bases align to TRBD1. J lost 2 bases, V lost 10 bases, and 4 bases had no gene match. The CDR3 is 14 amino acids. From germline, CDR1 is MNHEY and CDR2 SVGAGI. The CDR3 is CATQGATGANVLTF. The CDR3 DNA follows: TGTGCCACTCAGGGGGCAACTGGGGCCAACGTCCTGACTTTC.

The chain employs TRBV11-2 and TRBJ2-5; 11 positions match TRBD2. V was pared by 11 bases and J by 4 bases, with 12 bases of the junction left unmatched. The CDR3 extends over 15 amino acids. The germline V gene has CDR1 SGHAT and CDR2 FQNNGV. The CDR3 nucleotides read TGTGCCCTCGGGGGTAGCGGGGGGGCGAGAGAGACCCAGTACTTC. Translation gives CALGGSGGARETQYF.

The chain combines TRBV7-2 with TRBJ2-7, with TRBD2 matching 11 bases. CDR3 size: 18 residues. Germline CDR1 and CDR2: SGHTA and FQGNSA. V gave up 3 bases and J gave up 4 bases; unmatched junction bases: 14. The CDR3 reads CASSFGVTSGALGYEQYF. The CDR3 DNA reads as TGTGCCAGCAGCTTCGGGGTGACTAGCGGGGCCTTAGGGTACGAGCAGTACTTC.

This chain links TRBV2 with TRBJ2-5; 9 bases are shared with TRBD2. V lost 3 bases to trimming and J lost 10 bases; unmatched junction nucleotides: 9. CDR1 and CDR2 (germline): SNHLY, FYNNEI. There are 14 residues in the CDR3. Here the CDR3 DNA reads TGTGCCAGCAGTGACGGCGGGGGGGCCGATGACCAGTACTTC. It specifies CASSDGGGADDQYF.

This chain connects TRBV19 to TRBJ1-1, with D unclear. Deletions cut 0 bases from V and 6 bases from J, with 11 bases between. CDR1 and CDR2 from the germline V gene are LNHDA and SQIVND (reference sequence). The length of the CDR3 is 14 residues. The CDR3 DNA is TGTGCCAGTAGTATAGATGATGAGGTATCTGAAGCTTTCTTT. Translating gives CASSIDDEVSEAFF.

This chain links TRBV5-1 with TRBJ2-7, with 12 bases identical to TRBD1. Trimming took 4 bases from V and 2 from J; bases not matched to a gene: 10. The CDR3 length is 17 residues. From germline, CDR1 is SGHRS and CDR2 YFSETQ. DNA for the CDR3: TGCGCCAGCAGCATAACGGGACAGGGGGCGCAAACCTACGAGCAGTACTTC. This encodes CASSITGQGAQTYEQYF. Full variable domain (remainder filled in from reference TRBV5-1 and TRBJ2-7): KAGVTQTPRYLIKTRGQQVTLSCSPISGHRSVSWYQQTPGQGLQFLFEYFSETQRNKGNFPGRFSGRQFSNSRSEMNVSTLELGDSALYLCASSITGQGAQTYEQYFGPGTRLTVT.

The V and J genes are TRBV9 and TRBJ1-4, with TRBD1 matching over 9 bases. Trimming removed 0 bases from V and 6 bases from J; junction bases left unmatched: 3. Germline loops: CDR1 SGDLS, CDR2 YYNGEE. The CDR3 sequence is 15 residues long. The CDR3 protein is CASSVEQGAYEKLFF. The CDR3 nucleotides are TGTGCCAGCAGCGTAGAACAGGGGGCCTATGAAAAACTGTTTTTT.

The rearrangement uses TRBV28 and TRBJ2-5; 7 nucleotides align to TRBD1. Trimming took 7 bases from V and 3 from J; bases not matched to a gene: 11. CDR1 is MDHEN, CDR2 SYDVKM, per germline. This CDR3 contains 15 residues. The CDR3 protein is CASKVGNRGKETQYF. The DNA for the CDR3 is TGTGCCAGCAAGGTCGGAAACAGGGGCAAAGAGACCCAGTACTTC. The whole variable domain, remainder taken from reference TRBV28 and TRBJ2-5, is DVKVTQSSRYLVKRTGEKVFLECVQDMDHENMFWYRQDPGLGLRLIYFSYDVKMKEKGDIPEGYSVSREKKERFSLILESASTNQTSMYLCASKVGNRGKETQYFGPGTRLLVL.

In DNA, the CDR3 is TGTGCCAGCTCACCGGTCGGGAGGCACAATAGCAATCAGCCCCAGCATTTT. Amino acid sequence: CASSPVGRHNSNQPQHF. The chain joins TRBV18 to TRBJ1-5; D is uncertain. The V and J ends lost 3 bases and 0 bases respectively, with 15 bases between them. CDR3 size: 17 residues. CDR1 is KGHSH and CDR2 is LQKENI in the germline V gene.

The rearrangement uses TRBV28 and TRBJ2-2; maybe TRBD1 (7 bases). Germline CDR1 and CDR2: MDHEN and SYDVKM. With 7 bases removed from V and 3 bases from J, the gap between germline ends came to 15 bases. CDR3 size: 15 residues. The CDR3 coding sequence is TGTGCCAGCACCCAGCTCAGGGGGGACACCGGGGAGCTGTTTTTT. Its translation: CASTQLRGDTGELFF. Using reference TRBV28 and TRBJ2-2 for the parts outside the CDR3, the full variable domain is DVKVTQSSRYLVKRTGEKVFLECVQDMDHENMFWYRQDPGLGLRLIYFSYDVKMKEKGDIPEGYSVSREKKERFSLILESASTNQTSMYLCASTQLRGDTGELFFGEGSRLTVL.

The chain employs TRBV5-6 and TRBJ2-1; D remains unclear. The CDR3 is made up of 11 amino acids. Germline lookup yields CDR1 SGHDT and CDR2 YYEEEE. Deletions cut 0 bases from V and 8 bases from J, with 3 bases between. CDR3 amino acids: CASSLADEQFF. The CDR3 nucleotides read TGTGCCAGCAGCTTGGCCGATGAGCAGTTCTTC.

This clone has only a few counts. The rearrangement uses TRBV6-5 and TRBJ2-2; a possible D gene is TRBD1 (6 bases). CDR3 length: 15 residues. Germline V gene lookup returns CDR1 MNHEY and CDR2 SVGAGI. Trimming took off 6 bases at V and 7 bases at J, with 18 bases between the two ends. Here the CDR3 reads CASSQYNRVNGELFF. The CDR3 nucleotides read TGTGCCAGCAGCCAATACAACAGGGTTAACGGGGAGCTGTTTTTT.

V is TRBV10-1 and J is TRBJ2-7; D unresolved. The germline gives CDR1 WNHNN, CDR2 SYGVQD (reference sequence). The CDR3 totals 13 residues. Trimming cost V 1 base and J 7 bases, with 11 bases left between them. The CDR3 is CASSEYGGREQYF. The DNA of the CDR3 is TGCGCCAGCAGTGAGTATGGCGGAAGGGAGCAGTACTTC.